This T cell receptor beta chain originates from a study of cytomegalovirus exposure and HLA in healthy donors. About the study: Of 398 genotyped donors, more than 70% clustered with self-reported Caucasian donors. Study outcomes and limitations: Fewer N-insertions than the roughly 670-donor mean were reportedly shown by an Asian-associated ancestry cluster in a later analysis. Sequencing had likely introduced a cluster of highly shared sequence variants as an artifact. Follow-up analysis later connected one missense variant in DCLRE1C with trimming of TCR beta V- and J-genes.

In this sample, this clone turned up once. Its antigen is still unknown. A multiplex PCR was run with 60 Vbeta primers and 13 Jbeta primers. Profiled with immunoSEQ multiplex PCR; TCRdb holds only in-frame clones, not every one. The sample yields some 180,000 clones, around 75% seen once. V lost 4 bases, J lost 8 bases, and 17 bases lay in between. This CDR3 is built from 15 residues. Per germline, CDR1 MNHNS and CDR2 SASEGT. The chain has TRBV6-1 and TRBJ1-4; D uncertain. The clonotype was recovered from a female donor in good health and CMV-seronegative. Material for sequencing was PBMCs. The CDR3 DNA follows: TGTGCCAGCAGTGTTCGGTCCTCCCCGGGGGAAAAACTGTTTTTT. The encoded protein is CASSVRSSPGEKLFF.